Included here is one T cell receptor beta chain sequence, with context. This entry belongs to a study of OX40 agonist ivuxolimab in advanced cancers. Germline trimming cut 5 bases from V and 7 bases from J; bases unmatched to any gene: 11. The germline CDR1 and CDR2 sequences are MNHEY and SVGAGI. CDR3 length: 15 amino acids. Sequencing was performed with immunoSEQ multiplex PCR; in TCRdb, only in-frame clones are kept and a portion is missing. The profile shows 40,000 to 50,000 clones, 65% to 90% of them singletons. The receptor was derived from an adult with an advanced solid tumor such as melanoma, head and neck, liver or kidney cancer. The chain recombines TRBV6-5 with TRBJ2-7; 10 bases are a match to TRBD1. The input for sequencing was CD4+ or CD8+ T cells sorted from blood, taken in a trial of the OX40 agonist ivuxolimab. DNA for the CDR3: TGTGCCAGCAGTCTTAGCGGGACAGGGGTACTAGAGCAGTACTTC. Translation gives CASSLSGTGVLEQYF.